This TCR beta chain was captured in a study of radiation and T cells in renal cell carcinoma. Study overall: Nephrectomy followed 15 Gy stereotactic body radiation by 4 weeks.

Indicated time point: baseline pretreatment blood. As for treatment: 15 Gy SBRT to primary tumor, nephrectomy 4 weeks later. The tumor was a clear cell renal cell carcinoma. The CDR3 has 13 residues. In germline, CDR1 is MDHEN, CDR2 SYDVKM. V was shortened by 4 bases and J by 2 bases, with 8 bases between the two germline ends. Profiled with immunoSEQ multiplex PCR; TCRdb holds only in-frame clones, not every one. Seen here are 95,000 to 150,000 clones, approximately 78% observed once, and the top ten hold approximately 3%. The chain couples TRBV28 to TRBJ1-1; D might be TRBD1 (6 bases). This TCR derives from a woman aged 55-69 years with renal cell carcinoma. This specimen was blood, taken from a patient whose treatment included radiotherapy and nephrectomy. In nucleotides, the CDR3 is TGTGCCAGCAGTTACAGGGCTAACACTGAAGCTTTCTTT. It yields the protein CASSYRANTEAFF.